The entry below gives a single T cell receptor (beta chain) sequence along with its context. What it binds is not known. As the CDR3 is not closed by the conserved phenylalanine or tryptophan, this likely results from a read error. The data belong to a study of breast tumors, draining lymph nodes, adjacent tissues. Overall study findings and caveats: Luminal-like breast cancer showed significantly greater tumor-nontumor repertoire similarity than basal-like breast cancer did.

The lymph nodes were axillary draining lymph nodes from breast cancer patients. The CDR3 has 13 amino acids. Germline CDR1 MNHEY, CDR2 SMNVEV (reference sequence). Trimming cost V 5 bases and J 10 bases, with 14 bases left between them. MiXCR, applied by TCRdb to the multiplex PCR reads, yields one record per CDR3 protein. The sample lists approximately 180,000 distinct CDR3 sequences; around 35% were seen once. V is TRBV27 and J is TRBJ1-4, with D perhaps matching TRBD1 (5 bases). Sample: axillary lymph node tissue. This clonotype was obtained from a female donor with breast cancer. Some clones in this sample may be carry-over from other donors' samples. CDR3 amino acids: CASSQGLWGKLFL. As DNA, the CDR3 is TGTGCCAGCAGTCAGGGCCTCTGGGGAAAACTGTTTCTT.